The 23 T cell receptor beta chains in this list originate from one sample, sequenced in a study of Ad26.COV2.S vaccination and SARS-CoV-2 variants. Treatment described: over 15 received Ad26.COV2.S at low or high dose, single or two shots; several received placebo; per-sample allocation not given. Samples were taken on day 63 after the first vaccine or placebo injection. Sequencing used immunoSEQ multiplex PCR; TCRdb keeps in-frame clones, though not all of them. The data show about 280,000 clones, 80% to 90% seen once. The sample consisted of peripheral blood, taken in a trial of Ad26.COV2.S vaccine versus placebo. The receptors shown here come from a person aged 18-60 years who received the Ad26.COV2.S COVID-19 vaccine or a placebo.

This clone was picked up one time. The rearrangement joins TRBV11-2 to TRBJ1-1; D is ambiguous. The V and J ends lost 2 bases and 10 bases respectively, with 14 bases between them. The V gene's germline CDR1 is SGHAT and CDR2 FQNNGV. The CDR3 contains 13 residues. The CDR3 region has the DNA TGTGCCAGCAGCTTATCGCAATGGGAGGGAGCTTTCTTT. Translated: CASSLSQWEGAFF.

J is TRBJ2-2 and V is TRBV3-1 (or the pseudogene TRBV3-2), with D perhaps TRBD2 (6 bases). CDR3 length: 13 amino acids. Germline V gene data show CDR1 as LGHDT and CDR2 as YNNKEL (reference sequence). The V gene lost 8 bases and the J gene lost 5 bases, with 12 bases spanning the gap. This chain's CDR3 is CASVGGVTGELFF. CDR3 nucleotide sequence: TGTGCCAGCGTCGGAGGGGTAACCGGGGAGCTGTTTTTT.

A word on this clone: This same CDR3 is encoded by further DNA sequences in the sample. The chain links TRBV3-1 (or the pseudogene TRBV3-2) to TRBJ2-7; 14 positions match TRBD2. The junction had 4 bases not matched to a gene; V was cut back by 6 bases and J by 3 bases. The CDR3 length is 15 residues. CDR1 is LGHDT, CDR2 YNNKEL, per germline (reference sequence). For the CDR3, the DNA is TGTGCCAGCAGTCAGGGACTAGCGGGAGACTACGAGCAGTACTTC. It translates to CASSQGLAGDYEQYF.

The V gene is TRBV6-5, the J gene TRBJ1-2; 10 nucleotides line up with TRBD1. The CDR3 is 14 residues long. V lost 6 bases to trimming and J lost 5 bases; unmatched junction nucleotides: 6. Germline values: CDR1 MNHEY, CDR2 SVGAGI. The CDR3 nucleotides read TGTGCCAGCAGCAAAGGGGACAGGGGTTATGGCTACACCTTC. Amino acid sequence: CASSKGDRGYGYTF.

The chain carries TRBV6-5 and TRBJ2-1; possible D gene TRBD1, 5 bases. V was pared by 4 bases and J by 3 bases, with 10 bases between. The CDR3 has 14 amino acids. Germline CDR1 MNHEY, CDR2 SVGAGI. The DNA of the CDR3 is TGTGCCAGCAGTTTGGACACCAACTACAATGAGCAGTTCTTC. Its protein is CASSLDTNYNEQFF.

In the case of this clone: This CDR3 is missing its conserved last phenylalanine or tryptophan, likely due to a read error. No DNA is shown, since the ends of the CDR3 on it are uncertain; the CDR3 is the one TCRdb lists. This chain's CDR3 is CASSKVGDGSPGDR. The chain joins TRBV21-1 to TRBJ1-4; the listed D gene, TRBD1, was not tested against the DNA. TRBV21-1 is given as a pseudogene. The CDR3 comprises 14 residues, both ends counted.

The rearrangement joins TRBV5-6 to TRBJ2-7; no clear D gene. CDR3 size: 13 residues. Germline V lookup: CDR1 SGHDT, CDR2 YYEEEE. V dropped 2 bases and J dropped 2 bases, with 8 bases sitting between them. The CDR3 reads CASSFVSPYEQYF. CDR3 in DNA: TGTGCCAGCAGCTTCGTCAGCCCCTACGAGCAGTACTTC. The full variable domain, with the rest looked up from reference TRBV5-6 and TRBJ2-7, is DAGVTQSPTHLIKTRGQQVTLRCSPKSGHDTVSWYQQALGQGPQFIFQYYEEEERQRGNFPDRFSGHQFPNYSSELNVNALLLGDSALYLCASSFVSPYEQYFGPGTRLTVT.

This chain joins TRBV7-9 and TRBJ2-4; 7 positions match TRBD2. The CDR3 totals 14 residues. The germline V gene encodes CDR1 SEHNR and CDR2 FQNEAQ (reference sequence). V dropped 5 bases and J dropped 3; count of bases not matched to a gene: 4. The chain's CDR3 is CASSRAGYKNIQYF. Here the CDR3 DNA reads TGTGCCAGCAGCCGAGCGGGGTACAAAAACATTCAGTACTTC.

The DNA for the CDR3 is TGTGCCAGCGCGGGACTAGCGGGTAACCAAGAGACCCAGTACTTC. Protein: CASAGLAGNQETQYF. The rearrangement uses TRBV18 and TRBJ2-5; 12 bases are a match to TRBD2. With V trimmed by 8 bases and J by 0 bases, 4 bases remained unmatched. Germline CDR1 is KGHSH and CDR2 is LQKENI. The CDR3 is 15 amino acids.

CDR3 sequence: CASSQERGPGNTIYF. The CDR3 bases are TGCGCCAGCAGCCAAGAGCGAGGTCCTGGAAACACCATATATTTT. V gene TRBV4-1 combines with J gene TRBJ1-3; D is uncertain. Germline V gene lookup returns CDR1 MGHRA and CDR2 YSYEKL. Trimming shortened V by 0 bases and J by 2 bases, and 8 bases separated the two germline ends. This CDR3 has 15 residues.

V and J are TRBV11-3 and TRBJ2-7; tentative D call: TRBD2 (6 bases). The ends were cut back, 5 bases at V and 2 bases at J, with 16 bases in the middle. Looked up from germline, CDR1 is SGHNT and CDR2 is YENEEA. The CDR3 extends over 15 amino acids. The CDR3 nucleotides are TGTGCCAGCAGCCGGGGACGGGAGAGCCCCTACGAGCAGTACTTC. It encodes CASSRGRESPYEQYF.

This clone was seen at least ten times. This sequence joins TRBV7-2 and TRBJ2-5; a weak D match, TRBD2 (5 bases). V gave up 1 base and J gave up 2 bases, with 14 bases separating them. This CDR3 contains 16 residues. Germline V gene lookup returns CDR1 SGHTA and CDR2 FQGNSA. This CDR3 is CASSLGSRGSQETQYF. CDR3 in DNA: TGTGCCAGCAGCTTAGGTTCCCGGGGTAGTCAAGAGACCCAGTACTTC.

The CDR3 reads CASSEAERGPRYF. CDR3 nucleotide sequence: TGTGCCAGCAGTGAAGCGGAGAGGGGGCCCCGGTACTTC. The chain recombines TRBV2 with TRBJ2-5; 7 nucleotides match TRBD1. Germline V lookup: CDR1 SNHLY, CDR2 FYNNEI. Losses at the gene ends were 0 bases for V and 13 bases for J; bases not matched to a gene: 8. There are 13 residues in the CDR3.

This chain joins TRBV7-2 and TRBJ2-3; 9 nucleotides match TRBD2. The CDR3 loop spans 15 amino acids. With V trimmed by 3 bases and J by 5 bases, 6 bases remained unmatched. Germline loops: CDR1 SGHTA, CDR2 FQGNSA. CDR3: CASSFSGREGDTQYF. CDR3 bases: TGTGCCAGCAGCTTTAGCGGGAGAGAGGGAGATACGCAGTATTTT.

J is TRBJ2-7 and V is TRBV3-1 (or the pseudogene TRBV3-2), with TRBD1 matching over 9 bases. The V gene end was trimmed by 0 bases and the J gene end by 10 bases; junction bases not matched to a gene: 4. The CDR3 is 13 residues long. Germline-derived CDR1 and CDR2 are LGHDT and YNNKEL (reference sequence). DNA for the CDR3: TGTGCCAGCAGCCAAGATAACAGGGGGCAACAGTACTTC. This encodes CASSQDNRGQQYF.

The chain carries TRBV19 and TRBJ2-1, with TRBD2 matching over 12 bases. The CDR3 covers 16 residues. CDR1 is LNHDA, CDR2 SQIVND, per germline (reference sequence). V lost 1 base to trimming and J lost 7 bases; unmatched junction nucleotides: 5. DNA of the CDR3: TGTGCCAGTAGTATAGCCGGACTAGCGGGGTATAATGAGCAGTTCTTC. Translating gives CASSIAGLAGYNEQFF.

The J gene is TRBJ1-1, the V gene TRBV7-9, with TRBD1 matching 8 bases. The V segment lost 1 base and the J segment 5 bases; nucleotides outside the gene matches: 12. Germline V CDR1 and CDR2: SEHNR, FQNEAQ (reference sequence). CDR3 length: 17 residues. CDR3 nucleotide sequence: TGTGCCAGCAGCTTAGGCCCCAGACAGGGGTGGAGAACTGAAGCTTTCTTT. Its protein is CASSLGPRQGWRTEAFF.

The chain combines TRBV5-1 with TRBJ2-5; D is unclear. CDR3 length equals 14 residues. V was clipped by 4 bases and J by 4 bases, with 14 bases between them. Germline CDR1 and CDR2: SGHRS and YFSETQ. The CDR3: CASSPQRAPETQYF. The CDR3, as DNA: TGCGCCAGCAGCCCACAAAGGGCGCCAGAGACCCAGTACTTC.

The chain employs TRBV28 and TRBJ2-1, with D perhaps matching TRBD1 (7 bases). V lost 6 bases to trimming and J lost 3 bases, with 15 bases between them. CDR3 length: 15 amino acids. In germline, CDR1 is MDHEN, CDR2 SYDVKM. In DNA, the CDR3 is TGTGCCAGCAGCATACAGGGGAGGATCTACAATGAGCAGTTCTTC. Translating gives CASSIQGRIYNEQFF.

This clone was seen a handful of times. The CDR3 loop is CASGAAGGDGNTIYF. The CDR3 DNA follows: TGCGCCAGCGGGGCCGCCGGCGGGGATGGAAACACCATATATTTT. The chain couples TRBV10-1 to TRBJ1-3; perhaps TRBD1 as D (5 bases). The V gene's germline CDR1 is WNHNN and CDR2 SYGVQD (reference sequence). The CDR3 is made up of 15 amino acids. V dropped 8 bases and J dropped 3 bases, with 17 bases sitting between them.

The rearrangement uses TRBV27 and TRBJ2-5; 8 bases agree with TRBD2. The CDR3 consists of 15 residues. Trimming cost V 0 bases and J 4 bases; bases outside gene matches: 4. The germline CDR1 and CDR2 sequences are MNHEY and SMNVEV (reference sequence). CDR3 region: CASSLSGGVGETQYF. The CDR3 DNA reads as TGTGCCAGCAGTTTATCCGGGGGGGTGGGAGAGACCCAGTACTTC.

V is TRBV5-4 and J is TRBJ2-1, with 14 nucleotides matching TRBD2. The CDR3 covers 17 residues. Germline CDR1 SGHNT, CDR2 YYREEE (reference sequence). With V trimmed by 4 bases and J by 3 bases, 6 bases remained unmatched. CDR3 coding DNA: TGTGCCAGCAGCCAGACTAGCGGGAGGGCATACTACAATGAGCAGTTCTTC. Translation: CASSQTSGRAYYNEQFF.

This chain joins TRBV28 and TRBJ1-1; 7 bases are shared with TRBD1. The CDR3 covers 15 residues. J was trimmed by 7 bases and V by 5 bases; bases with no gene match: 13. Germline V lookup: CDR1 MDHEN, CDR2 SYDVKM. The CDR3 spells CASSTRTAPGGEAFF. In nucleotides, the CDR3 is TGTGCCAGCAGTACAAGGACAGCCCCAGGGGGTGAAGCTTTCTTT.